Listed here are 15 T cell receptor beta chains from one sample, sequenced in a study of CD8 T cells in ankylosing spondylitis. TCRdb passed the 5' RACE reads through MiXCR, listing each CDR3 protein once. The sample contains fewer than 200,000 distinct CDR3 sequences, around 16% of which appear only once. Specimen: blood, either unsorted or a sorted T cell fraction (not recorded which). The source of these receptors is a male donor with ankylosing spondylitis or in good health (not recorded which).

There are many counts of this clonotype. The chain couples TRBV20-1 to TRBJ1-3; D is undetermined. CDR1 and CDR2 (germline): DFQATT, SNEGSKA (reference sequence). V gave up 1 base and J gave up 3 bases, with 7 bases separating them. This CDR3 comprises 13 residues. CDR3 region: CSARGAFGNTIYF. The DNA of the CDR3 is TGCAGTGCTAGAGGGGCGTTTGGAAACACCATATATTTT.

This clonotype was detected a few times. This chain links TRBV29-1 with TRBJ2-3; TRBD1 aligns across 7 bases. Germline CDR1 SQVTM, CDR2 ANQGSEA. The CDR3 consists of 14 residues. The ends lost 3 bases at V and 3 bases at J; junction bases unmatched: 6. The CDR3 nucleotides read TGCAGCGTTGACAGGGGGTGGGCGACAGATACGCAGTATTTT. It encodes CSVDRGWATDTQYF.

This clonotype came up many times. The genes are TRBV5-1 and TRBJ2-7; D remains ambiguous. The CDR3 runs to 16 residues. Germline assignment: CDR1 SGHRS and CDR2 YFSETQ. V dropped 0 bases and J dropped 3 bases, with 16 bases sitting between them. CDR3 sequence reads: CASSLAGANSIYEQYF. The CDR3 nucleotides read TGCGCCAGCAGCTTGGCTGGAGCCAATTCCATCTACGAGCAGTACTTC. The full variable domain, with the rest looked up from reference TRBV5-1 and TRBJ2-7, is KAGVTQTPRYLIKTRGQQVTLSCSPISGHRSVSWYQQTPGQGLQFLFEYFSETQRNKGNFPGRFSGRQFSNSRSEMNVSTLELGDSALYLCASSLAGANSIYEQYFGPGTRLTVT.

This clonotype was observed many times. In DNA, the CDR3 is TGCGCCAGCAGCGACACTAGCGGGAGAATGGATACGCAGTATTTT. Translated: CASSDTSGRMDTQYF. The rearrangement links TRBV5-1 to TRBJ2-3, with 11 bases aligning to TRBD2. V lost 4 bases, J lost 6 bases, and 7 bases stayed unmatched. The CDR3 has 15 residues. The germline V gene encodes CDR1 SGHRS and CDR2 YFSETQ.

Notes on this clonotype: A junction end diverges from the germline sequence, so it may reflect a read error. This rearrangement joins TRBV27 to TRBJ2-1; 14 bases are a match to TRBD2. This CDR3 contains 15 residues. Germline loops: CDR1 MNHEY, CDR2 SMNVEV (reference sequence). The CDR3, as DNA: TGTGCCTGCAGTTTTGGGACTAGCGGGGGCAATGAGCAGTTCTTC. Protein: CACSFGTSGGNEQFF.

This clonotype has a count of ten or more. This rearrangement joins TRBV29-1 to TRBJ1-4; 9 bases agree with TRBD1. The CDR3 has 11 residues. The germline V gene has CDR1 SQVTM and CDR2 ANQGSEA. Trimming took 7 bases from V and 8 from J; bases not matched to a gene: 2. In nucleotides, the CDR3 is TGCAGCGCCGGGACAGGGGAAAAACTGTTTTTT. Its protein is CSAGTGEKLFF.

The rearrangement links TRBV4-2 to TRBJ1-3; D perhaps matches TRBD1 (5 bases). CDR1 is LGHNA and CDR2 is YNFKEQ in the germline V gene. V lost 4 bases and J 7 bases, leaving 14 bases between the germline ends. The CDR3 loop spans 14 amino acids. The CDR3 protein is CASSLSPEGNTIYF. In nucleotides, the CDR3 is TGTGCCAGCAGCCTAAGTCCTGAGGGGAACACCATATATTTT.

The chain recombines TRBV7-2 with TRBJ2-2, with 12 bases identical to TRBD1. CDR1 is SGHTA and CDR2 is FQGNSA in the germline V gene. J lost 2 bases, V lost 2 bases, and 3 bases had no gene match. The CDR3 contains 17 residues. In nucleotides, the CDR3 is TGTGCCAGCAGCTTAAAGGGGACAGGGGGCAACACCGGGGAGCTGTTTTTT. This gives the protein CASSLKGTGGNTGELFF.

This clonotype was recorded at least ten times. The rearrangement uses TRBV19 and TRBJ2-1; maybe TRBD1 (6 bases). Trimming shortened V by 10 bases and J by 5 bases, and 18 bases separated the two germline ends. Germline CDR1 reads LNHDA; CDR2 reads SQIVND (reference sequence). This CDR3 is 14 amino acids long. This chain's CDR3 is CATSGALGHNEQFF. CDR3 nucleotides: TGTGCCACCTCAGGGGCTTTGGGCCACAATGAGCAGTTCTTC.

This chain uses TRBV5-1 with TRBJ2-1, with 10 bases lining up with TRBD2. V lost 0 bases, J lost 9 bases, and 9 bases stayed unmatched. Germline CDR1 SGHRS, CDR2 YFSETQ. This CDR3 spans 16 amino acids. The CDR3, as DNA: TGCGCCAGCAGCTTGGCGTGGGCTAGCGGGAGCGGTGAGCAGTTCTTC. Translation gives CASSLAWASGSGEQFF.

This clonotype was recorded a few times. This chain's CDR3 is CASSQGSAGLVEAFF. CDR3 DNA: TGTGCCAGCAGCCAAGGGTCGGCAGGGTTGGTTGAAGCTTTCTTT. This chain connects TRBV4-2 to TRBJ1-1, with D perhaps TRBD1 (5 bases). There are 15 residues in the CDR3. The germline V gene has CDR1 LGHNA and CDR2 YNFKEQ. Trimming took 1 base from V and 7 from J, leaving 16 bases between them.

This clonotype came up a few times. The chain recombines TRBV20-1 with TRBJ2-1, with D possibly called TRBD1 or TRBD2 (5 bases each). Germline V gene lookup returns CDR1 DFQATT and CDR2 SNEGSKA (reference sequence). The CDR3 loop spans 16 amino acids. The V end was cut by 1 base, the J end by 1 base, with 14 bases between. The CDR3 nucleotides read TGCAGTGCTAGAGGCACCGGGACCAATTCCTACAATGAGCAGTTCTTC. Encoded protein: CSARGTGTNSYNEQFF.

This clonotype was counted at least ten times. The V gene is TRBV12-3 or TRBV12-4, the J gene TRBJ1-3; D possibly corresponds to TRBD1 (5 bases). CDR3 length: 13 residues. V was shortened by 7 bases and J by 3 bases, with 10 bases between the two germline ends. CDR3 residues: CASKSGNGNTIYF. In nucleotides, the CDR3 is TGTGCCAGCAAATCAGGGAATGGAAACACCATATATTTT.

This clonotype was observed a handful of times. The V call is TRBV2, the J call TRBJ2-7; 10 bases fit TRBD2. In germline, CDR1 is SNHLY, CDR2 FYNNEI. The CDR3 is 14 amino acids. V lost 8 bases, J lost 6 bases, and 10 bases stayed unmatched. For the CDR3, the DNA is TGTGCCAGCGTGGAACTAGCGGGAACTACCGAGCAGTACTTC. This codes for CASVELAGTTEQYF.

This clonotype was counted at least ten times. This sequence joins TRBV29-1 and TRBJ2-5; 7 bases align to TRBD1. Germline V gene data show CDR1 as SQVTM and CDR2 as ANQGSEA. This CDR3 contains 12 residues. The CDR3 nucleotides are TGCAGTGCCGGGACAGCACAAGAGACCCAGTACTTC. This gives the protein CSAGTAQETQYF.